The 12 T cell receptor beta chains below all came from one sample that was sequenced in a study of immune evolution from preneoplasia to lung adenocarcinoma. Libraries were prepared by immunoSEQ multiplex PCR; TCRdb keeps only in-frame clonotypes and omits some of them. Seen here are about 6,100 clones, around four fifths observed once, and the top ten hold around 6.3%. Sequencing used FFPE minimally invasive lung adenocarcinoma tissue. All receptors derive from a person between 45 and 75 years old with lung adenocarcinoma.

This chain joins TRBV28 and TRBJ2-7; D possibly matches TRBD1 or TRBD2 (5 bases each). Germline V lookup: CDR1 MDHEN, CDR2 SYDVKM. V shed 6 bases and J shed 2 bases, with 20 bases lying between them. The CDR3 totals 16 residues. CDR3 bases: TGTGCCAGCAGCATTGAACGGGGACGGACGACCTACGAGCAGTACTTC. It yields the protein CASSIERGRTTYEQYF.

This clone was observed once. The chain couples TRBV29-1 to TRBJ2-1; 9 bases agree with TRBD2. V was pared by 5 bases and J by 5 bases, with 10 bases of the junction left unmatched. Germline assignment: CDR1 SQVTM and CDR2 ANQGSEA. CDR3 length equals 15 residues. The CDR3 protein is CSVLPGTSIHNEQFF. DNA for the CDR3: TGCAGCGTTTTACCCGGGACTAGCATCCACAATGAGCAGTTCTTC.

This clone was detected once. One junction end does not reproduce the germline sequence, and a read error may be involved. This chain links TRBV13 with TRBJ1-3, with a possible D match to TRBD1 (6 bases). The V gene's germline CDR1 is PRHDT and CDR2 FYEKMQ (reference sequence). The CDR3 totals 16 residues. The CDR3 reads CASSKAGTGTGKTIYF. CDR3 coding DNA: TGTGCCAGCAGCAAAGCCGGAACAGGGACTGGAAAAACCATATATTTT.

V usage is TRBV19 and J usage is TRBJ1-2; 9 bases are shared with TRBD1. The germline V gene encodes CDR1 LNHDA and CDR2 SQIVND (reference sequence). Losses at the gene ends were 8 bases for V and 2 bases for J; bases not matched to a gene: 6. CDR3 length equals 14 residues. The DNA of the CDR3 is TGTGCCAGTTCCCCGGGACAGGGCAACTATGGCTACACCTTC. Its protein product is CASSPGQGNYGYTF.

This chain connects TRBV7-2 to TRBJ1-2; D is unresolved. The CDR3 totals 15 residues. Trimming cost V 1 base and J 2 bases, with 11 bases left between them. CDR1 and CDR2 (germline): SGHTA, FQGNSA. The CDR3 here is CASSLGPSMNYGYTF. CDR3 in DNA: TGTGCCAGCAGCTTAGGCCCCTCGATGAACTATGGCTACACCTTC. The full variable domain, in which reference TRBV7-2 and TRBJ1-2 provide the parts outside the CDR3, is GAGVSQSPSNKVTEKGKDVELRCDPISGHTALYWYRQSLGQGLEFLIYFQGNSAPDKSGLPSDRFSAERTGGSVSTLTIQRTQQEDSAVYLCASSLGPSMNYGYTFGSGTRLTVV.

The rearrangement joins TRBV28 to TRBJ1-4; D ambiguous. This CDR3 spans 15 amino acids. V lost 2 bases and J lost 8, with 15 bases in between. Germline values: CDR1 MDHEN, CDR2 SYDVKM. CDR3 nucleotides: TGTGCCAGCAGTTTAACGGAGACGGGGTACGAAAAACTGTTTTTT. This encodes CASSLTETGYEKLFF.

The chain recombines TRBV5-8 with TRBJ1-2; D gene ambiguous. The CDR3 extends over 13 amino acids. Looked up from germline, CDR1 is SGHTS and CDR2 is YDEGEE. V lost 0 bases to trimming and J lost 1 base, with 4 bases between them. The CDR3 region is CASSLGSNYGYTF. The CDR3 DNA follows: TGTGCCAGCAGCTTGGGCAGTAACTATGGCTACACCTTC.

The chain couples TRBV10-2 to TRBJ2-7; 11 bases align to TRBD2. Germline values: CDR1 WSHSY, CDR2 SAAADI. The J segment lost 3 bases and the V segment lost 4 bases, leaving 5 bases of the junction unmatched. This CDR3 spans 15 amino acids. Written as DNA, the CDR3 is TGCGCCAGCAGTGGGACTAGCGGGCAAATCTACGAGCAGTACTTC. Its protein product is CASSGTSGQIYEQYF.

The CDR3 here is CASSLVTGTGSTGQPQHF. CDR3 bases: TGTGCCAGCAGCTTAGTAACCGGGACAGGGTCCACGGGTCAGCCCCAGCATTTT. The rearrangement links TRBV7-9 to TRBJ1-5; 9 bases align to TRBD1. Germline V CDR1 and CDR2: SEHNR, FQNEAQ (reference sequence). The CDR3 covers 18 residues. After removal of 1 base from V and 6 bases from J, the junction contained 13 bases not matched to a gene.

The V call is TRBV27, the J call TRBJ1-4; D unclear. Germline-derived CDR1 and CDR2 are MNHEY and SMNVEV (reference sequence). V lost 2 bases to trimming and J lost 8 bases, with 9 bases between them. The CDR3 runs 13 residues. The CDR3: CASSLKGNEKLFF. CDR3 DNA: TGTGCCAGCAGTTTAAAAGGGAACGAAAAACTGTTTTTT.

The chain couples TRBV7-9 to TRBJ1-2; D ambiguous. The germline gives CDR1 SEHNR, CDR2 FQNEAQ (reference sequence). V was shortened by 1 base and J by 2 bases, with 2 bases between the two germline ends. The CDR3 has 12 amino acids. DNA of the CDR3: TGTGCCAGCAGCTTAGGCAACTATGGCTACACCTTC. Translated, it gives CASSLGNYGYTF. Full variable domain (remainder filled in from reference TRBV7-9 and TRBJ1-2): DTGVSQNPRHKITKRGQNVTFRCDPISEHNRLYWYRQTLGQGPEFLTYFQNEAQLEKSRLLSDRFSAERPKGSFSTLEIQRTEQGDSAMYLCASSLGNYGYTFGSGTRLTVV.

This clone appeared a few times. The chain is built from TRBV7-3 and TRBJ2-1; 12 positions agree with TRBD2. This CDR3 spans 15 amino acids. J lost 6 bases, V lost 4 bases, and 4 bases had no gene match. Germline V gives CDR1 SGHTA, CDR2 FQGTGA. This CDR3 reads CASSSLAGGPNEQFF. The CDR3 DNA reads as TGTGCCAGCAGCTCTCTAGCGGGGGGGCCCAATGAGCAGTTCTTC.